The 25 T cell receptor beta chains given below trace back to one sample, sequenced in a study of blood T cell repertoires in COVID-19. TCRdb's copy holds only in-frame clones and misses some; the assay was immunoSEQ multiplex PCR. The sample includes under 200,000 clones, around 83% of them seen just once. Sequencing was done on a sample of peripheral blood. The origin of the receptors is a human donor in a cohort sampled during active COVID-19.

The genes are TRBV7-2 and TRBJ2-7; no clear D gene. Germline CDR1 and CDR2: SGHTA and FQGNSA. The CDR3 has 12 residues. V was clipped by 5 bases and J by 2 bases, with 7 bases between them. This CDR3 is CASSLSTYEQYF. CDR3 bases: TGTGCCAGCAGCCTCAGTACCTACGAGCAGTACTTC.

The chain combines TRBV10-2 with TRBJ1-1, with TRBD1 as a possible D gene (5 bases). This CDR3 has 14 residues. CDR1 and CDR2 from the germline V gene are WSHSY and SAAADI. Trimming removed 4 bases at V and 3 bases at J, with 12 bases between. CDR3 amino acids: CASSAPGLYTEAFF. CDR3 DNA: TGCGCCAGCAGTGCCCCGGGACTCTACACTGAAGCTTTCTTT.

This clone was observed a handful of times. The chain links TRBV10-3 to TRBJ2-1, with D maybe TRBD1 (6 bases). In germline, CDR1 is ENHRY, CDR2 SYGVKD. This CDR3 has 11 amino acids. V dropped 10 bases and J dropped 5 bases, with 9 bases sitting between them. The CDR3 DNA follows: TGTGCCACACAGGGTAACAATGAGCAGTTCTTC. Protein product: CATQGNNEQFF.

The V gene is TRBV6-6, the J gene TRBJ1-5; no clear D gene. The CDR3 extends over 15 amino acids. The V gene's germline CDR1 is MNHNY and CDR2 SVGAGI (reference sequence). V was clipped by 0 bases and J by 3 bases, with 9 bases between them. CDR3 DNA sequence: TGTGCCAGCAGTTACTCGATCGGGGACAATCAGCCCCAGCATTTT. This translates into CASSYSIGDNQPQHF.

J is TRBJ2-2 and V is TRBV6-5, with a possible D match to TRBD1 (5 bases). The CDR3 has 16 amino acids. The germline V gene has CDR1 MNHEY and CDR2 SVGAGI. Trimming shortened V by 0 bases and J by 5 bases, and 13 bases separated the two germline ends. The DNA for the CDR3 is TGTGCCAGCAGTTACTCGCAGGGTGGGTGGACCGGGGAGCTGTTTTTT. As protein: CASSYSQGGWTGELFF.

The V gene is TRBV18, the J gene TRBJ2-7; D is undetermined. The length of the CDR3 is 12 residues. The germline V and J ends were trimmed by 1 base and 5 bases, with 6 bases remaining between them. CDR1 is KGHSH, CDR2 LQKENI, per germline. The CDR3 bases are TGTGCCAGCTCACCACAGAACAACGAGCAGTACTTC. Amino acids: CASSPQNNEQYF.

This clone occurred once. The chain employs TRBV25-1 and TRBJ2-6; 8 positions agree with TRBD2. This CDR3 has 18 amino acids. The J segment lost 0 bases and the V segment lost 4 bases, leaving 8 bases of the junction unmatched. Germline V gene sequence: CDR1 MGHDK, CDR2 SYGVNS. This chain's CDR3 is CASSAPLAGGSGANVLTF. The DNA of the CDR3 is TGTGCCAGCAGTGCCCCCCTGGCGGGAGGCTCTGGGGCCAACGTCCTGACTTTC.

The chain's CDR3 is CASNENSYNSPLHF. The CDR3 DNA sequence: TGTGCCAGCAACGAGAACTCCTATAATTCACCCCTCCACTTT. The genes are TRBV25-1 and TRBJ1-6, with D uncertain. There are 14 residues in the CDR3. Trimming cost V 7 bases and J 0 bases, with 7 bases left between them. Germline lookup yields CDR1 MGHDK and CDR2 SYGVNS.

The chain carries TRBV28 and TRBJ2-6; D is perhaps TRBD1 (6 bases). The CDR3 totals 15 residues. Trimming pared 10 bases from V and 2 bases from J, leaving 15 bases between. Germline values: CDR1 MDHEN, CDR2 SYDVKM. CDR3 sequence reads: CATLQGSAGANVLTF. In DNA form, the CDR3 reads TGTGCCACCCTACAGGGATCGGCTGGGGCCAACGTCCTGACTTTC.

The genes are TRBV18 and TRBJ2-6, with 7 nucleotides matching TRBD2. The CDR3 covers 15 residues. The V segment lost 2 bases and the J segment 2 bases; nucleotides outside the gene matches: 0. Germline V gene sequence: CDR1 KGHSH, CDR2 LQKENI. The CDR3 coding sequence is TGTGCCAGCTCACCAAGCGGGGCTGGGGCCAACGTCCTGACTTTC. It yields the protein CASSPSGAGANVLTF.

V usage is TRBV6-6 and J usage is TRBJ2-4; 8 bases match TRBD2. CDR1 and CDR2 from the germline V gene are MNHNY and SVGAGI (reference sequence). The CDR3 loop spans 14 amino acids. V lost 2 bases and J lost 8; bases outside the gene matches: 5. In nucleotides, the CDR3 is TGTGCCAGCAGTTACGGCGGGAGGACGGACATTCAGTACTTC. This translates into CASSYGGRTDIQYF.

The chain links TRBV5-6 to TRBJ2-7, with 7 positions matching TRBD2. Germline loops: CDR1 SGHDT, CDR2 YYEEEE. With 0 bases clipped from V and 4 bases from J, the junction kept 13 bases outside the gene matches. The CDR3 has 17 amino acids. CDR3 protein: CASSLGSSGTYLYEQYF. The CDR3 DNA reads TGTGCCAGCAGCTTGGGGTCTAGCGGAACGTACCTATACGAGCAGTACTTC.

The rearrangement uses TRBV10-3 and TRBJ2-7; D might be TRBD1 (6 bases). V was pared by 4 bases and J by 5 bases, with 15 bases between. Germline lookup yields CDR1 ENHRY and CDR2 SYGVKD. This CDR3 is 14 amino acids long. The CDR3 sequence is CAISVGQGVNEQYF. The CDR3 nucleotides are TGTGCCATCAGTGTGGGACAAGGGGTAAACGAGCAGTACTTC.

This clone was recorded only once. The rearrangement links TRBV6-6 to TRBJ2-5; 12 positions match TRBD1. The CDR3 is made up of 16 amino acids. Germline V gene data show CDR1 as MNHNY and CDR2 as SVGAGI (reference sequence). Trimming took 2 bases from V and 5 from J; bases not matched to a gene: 6. For the CDR3, the DNA is TGTGCCAGCAGTTACCCGGGACAGGGGGCTTCGGAGACCCAGTACTTC. Its translation is CASSYPGQGASETQYF.

V and J are TRBV19 and TRBJ1-1, with a weak D call TRBD1 (6 bases). The CDR3 sequence is 14 residues long. The V gene lost 7 bases and the J gene lost 2 bases, with 14 bases spanning the gap. Looked up from germline, CDR1 is LNHDA and CDR2 is SQIVND (reference sequence). CDR3 bases: TGTGCCAGTATTCGGACAGTTTTTAACACTGAAGCTTTCTTT. Translating gives CASIRTVFNTEAFF.

This clone occurred a few times. The CDR3 sequence is CASSFSGRGDEQYF. The CDR3 DNA reads as TGTGCCAGCAGCTTTAGCGGGAGGGGAGACGAGCAGTACTTC. The chain employs TRBV7-2 and TRBJ2-7; 11 bases fit TRBD2. CDR1 is SGHTA and CDR2 is FQGNSA in the germline V gene. V shed 3 bases, J shed 5 bases, and the junction held 3 bases outside the gene matches. CDR3 length equals 14 residues.

CDR3 residues: CASKGDRGEKLFF. The CDR3, as DNA: TGTGCCAGCAAAGGGGACAGGGGGGAAAAACTGTTTTTT. The V gene is TRBV28, the J gene TRBJ1-4; 11 positions match TRBD1. CDR3 size: 13 residues. Germline CDR1 is MDHEN and CDR2 is SYDVKM. Unmatched junction bases numbered 3, after V lost 7 bases and J lost 8 bases.

The gene calls are TRBV3-1 (or the pseudogene TRBV3-2) and TRBJ2-1; 10 nucleotides agree with TRBD2. This CDR3 is built from 15 residues. CDR1 and CDR2 (germline): LGHDT, YNNKEL (reference sequence). The trim removed 1 base at V and 7 bases at J, leaving 4 bases unmatched. CDR3 region: CASSQVASGRNEQFF. DNA of the CDR3: TGTGCCAGCAGCCAAGTGGCTAGCGGGAGAAATGAGCAGTTCTTC.

The chain combines TRBV5-1 with TRBJ2-7; TRBD2 might be the D (5 bases). V was pared by 3 bases and J by 2 bases, with 15 bases between. In germline, CDR1 is SGHRS, CDR2 YFSETQ. The CDR3 runs 15 residues. This CDR3 is CASSSQVGLTYEQYF. The CDR3 DNA reads TGCGCCAGCAGCTCCCAGGTAGGACTCACCTACGAGCAGTACTTC.

The J gene is TRBJ2-5, the V gene TRBV3-1 (or the pseudogene TRBV3-2), with TRBD2 matching over 10 bases. CDR1 and CDR2 (germline): LGHDT, YNNKEL (reference sequence). This CDR3 is built from 17 residues. The junction had 9 bases not matched to a gene; V was cut back by 1 base and J by 4 bases. The CDR3 sequence: CASSQVLGIAGGETQYF. As DNA, the CDR3 is TGTGCCAGCAGCCAAGTTCTCGGAATAGCGGGGGGAGAGACCCAGTACTTC.

The V call is TRBV12-3 or TRBV12-4, the J call TRBJ2-7; D is unclear. CDR3 size: 12 residues. Trimming took off 6 bases at V and 3 bases at J, with 9 bases between the two ends. The CDR3 region has the DNA TGTGCCAGCAGCTTGCGGAGCTACGAGCAGTACTTC. Translation: CASSLRSYEQYF.

V and J are TRBV7-2 and TRBJ2-2; possibly TRBD1 for D (5 bases). The CDR3 extends over 15 amino acids. Germline loops: CDR1 SGHTA, CDR2 FQGNSA. V was clipped by 3 bases and J by 2 bases, with 10 bases between them. CDR3 bases: TGTGCCAGCAGCTTTCTGGGGCGAAACACCGGGGAGCTGTTTTTT. Translation: CASSFLGRNTGELFF.

This sequence joins TRBV28 and TRBJ1-6, with TRBD1 identical over 8 bases. Germline CDR1 is MDHEN and CDR2 is SYDVKM. V lost 4 bases to trimming and J lost 9 bases; unmatched junction nucleotides: 8. This CDR3 is 15 amino acids long. The CDR3 spells CASSSRTGLGSPLHF. In nucleotides, the CDR3 is TGTGCCAGCAGTTCACGGACAGGGCTGGGTTCACCCCTCCACTTT.

The chain has TRBV15 and TRBJ1-2; a possible D gene is TRBD1 (5 bases). The germline V gene encodes CDR1 LNHNV and CDR2 YYDKDF (reference sequence). The length of the CDR3 is 12 residues. The V end lost 11 bases, the J end lost 9 bases, and 19 bases lay between the germline ends. The CDR3 DNA reads TGTGCCGCGGGCCGGGGGGATTGGAGCTACACCTTC. Translation gives CAAGRGDWSYTF.

The rearrangement links TRBV6-5 to TRBJ2-1; TRBD2 is a possible D gene (5 bases). Germline loops: CDR1 MNHEY, CDR2 SVGAGI. The CDR3 covers 14 residues. V lost 10 bases to trimming and J lost 5 bases, with 18 bases between them. The CDR3 loop reads CATLRRGFHNEQFF. For the CDR3, the DNA is TGTGCCACCTTAAGACGGGGATTCCACAATGAGCAGTTCTTC.